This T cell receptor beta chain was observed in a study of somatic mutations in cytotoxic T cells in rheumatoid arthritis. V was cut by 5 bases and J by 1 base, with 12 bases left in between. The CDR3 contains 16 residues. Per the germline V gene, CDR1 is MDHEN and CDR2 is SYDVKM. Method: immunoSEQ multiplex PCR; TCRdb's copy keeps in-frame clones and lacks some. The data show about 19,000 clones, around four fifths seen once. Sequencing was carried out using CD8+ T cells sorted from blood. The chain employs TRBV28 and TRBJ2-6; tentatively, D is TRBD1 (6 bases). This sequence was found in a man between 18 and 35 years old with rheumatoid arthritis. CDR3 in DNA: TGTGCCAGCAGTCCCGGACAGCTATCTGGGGCCAACGTCCTGACTTTC. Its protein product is CASSPGQLSGANVLTF.